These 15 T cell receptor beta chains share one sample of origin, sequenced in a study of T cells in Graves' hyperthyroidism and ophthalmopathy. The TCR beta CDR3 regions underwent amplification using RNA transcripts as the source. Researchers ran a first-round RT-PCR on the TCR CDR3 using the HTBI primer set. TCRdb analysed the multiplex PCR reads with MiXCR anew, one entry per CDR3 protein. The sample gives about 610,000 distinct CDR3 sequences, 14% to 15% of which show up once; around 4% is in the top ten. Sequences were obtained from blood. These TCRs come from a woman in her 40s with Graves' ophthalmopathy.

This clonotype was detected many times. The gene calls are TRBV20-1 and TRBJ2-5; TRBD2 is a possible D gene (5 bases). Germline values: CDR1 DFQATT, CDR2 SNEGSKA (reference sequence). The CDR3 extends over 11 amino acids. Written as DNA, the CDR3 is TGCTCGTCTAGCAGACAAGAGACCCAGTACTTC. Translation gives CSSSRQETQYF.

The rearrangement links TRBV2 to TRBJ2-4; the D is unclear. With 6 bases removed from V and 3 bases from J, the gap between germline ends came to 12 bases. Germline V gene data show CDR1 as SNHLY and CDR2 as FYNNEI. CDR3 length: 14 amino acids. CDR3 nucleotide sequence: TGTGCCAGCAGCAGCAGGATTGACAAAAACATTCAGTACTTC. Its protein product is CASSSRIDKNIQYF.

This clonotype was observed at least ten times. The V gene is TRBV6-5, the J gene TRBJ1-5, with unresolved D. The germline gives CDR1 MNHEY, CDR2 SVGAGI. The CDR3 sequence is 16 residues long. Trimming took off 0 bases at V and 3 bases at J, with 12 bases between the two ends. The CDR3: CASSYSSRADNQPQHF. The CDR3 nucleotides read TGTGCCAGCAGTTACTCGTCTAGGGCAGACAATCAGCCCCAGCATTTT.

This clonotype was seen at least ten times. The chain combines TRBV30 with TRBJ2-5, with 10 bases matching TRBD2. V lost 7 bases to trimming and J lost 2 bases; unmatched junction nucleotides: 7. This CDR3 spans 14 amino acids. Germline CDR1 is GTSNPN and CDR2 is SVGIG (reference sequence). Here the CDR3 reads CASTAGLAQETQYF. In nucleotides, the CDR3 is TGTGCCTCTACAGCGGGACTAGCGCAAGAGACCCAGTACTTC.

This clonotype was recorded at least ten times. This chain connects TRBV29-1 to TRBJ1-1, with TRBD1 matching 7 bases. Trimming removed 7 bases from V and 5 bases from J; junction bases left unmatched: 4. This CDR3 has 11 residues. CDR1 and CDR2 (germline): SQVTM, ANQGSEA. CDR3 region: CSAAGGTEAFF. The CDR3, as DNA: TGCAGCGCTGCAGGGGGGACTGAAGCTTTCTTT. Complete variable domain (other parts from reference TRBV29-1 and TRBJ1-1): SAVISQKPSRDICQRGTSLTIQCQVDSQVTMMFWYRQQPGQSLTLIATANQGSEATYESGFVIDKFPISRPNLTFSTLTVSNMSPEDSSIYLCSAAGGTEAFFGQGTRLTVV.

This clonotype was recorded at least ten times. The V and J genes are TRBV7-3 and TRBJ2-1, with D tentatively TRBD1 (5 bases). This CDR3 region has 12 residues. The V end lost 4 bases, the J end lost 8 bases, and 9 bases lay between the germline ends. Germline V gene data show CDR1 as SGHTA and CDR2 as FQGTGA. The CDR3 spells CASSSQGHEQFF. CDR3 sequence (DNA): TGTGCCAGCAGCTCCCAGGGCCATGAGCAGTTCTTC. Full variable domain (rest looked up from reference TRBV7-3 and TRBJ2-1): GAGVSQTPSNKVTEKGKYVELRCDPISGHTALYWYRQSLGQGPEFLIYFQGTGAADDSGLPNDRFFAVRPEGSVSTLKIQRTERGDSAVYLCASSSQGHEQFFGPGTRLTVL.

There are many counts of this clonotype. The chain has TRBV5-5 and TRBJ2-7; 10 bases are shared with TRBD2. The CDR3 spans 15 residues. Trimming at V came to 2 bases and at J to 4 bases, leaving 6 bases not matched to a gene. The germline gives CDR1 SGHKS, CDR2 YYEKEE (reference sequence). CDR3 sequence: CASSLASGSGYEQYF. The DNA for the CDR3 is TGTGCCAGCAGCTTAGCTAGCGGGAGTGGGTACGAGCAGTACTTC.

The chain's CDR3 is CASKGQGSGYSNQPQHF. CDR3 in DNA: TGTGCCAGCAAGGGACAGGGGTCAGGATATAGCAATCAGCCCCAGCATTTT. The chain couples TRBV2 to TRBJ1-5, with 10 bases aligning to TRBD1. The CDR3 totals 17 residues. Trimming took 7 bases from V and 0 from J; bases not matched to a gene: 9. The germline CDR1 and CDR2 sequences are SNHLY and FYNNEI.

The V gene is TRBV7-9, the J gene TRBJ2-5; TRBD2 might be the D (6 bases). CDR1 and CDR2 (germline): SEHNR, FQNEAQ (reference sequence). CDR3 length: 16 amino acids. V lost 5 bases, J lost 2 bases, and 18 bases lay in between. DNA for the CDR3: TGTGCCAGCAGCCCGGGGGTGGCAATTTTACAAGAGACCCAGTACTTC. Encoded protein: CASSPGVAILQETQYF. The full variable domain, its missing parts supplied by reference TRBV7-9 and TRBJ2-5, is DTGVSQNPRHKITKRGQNVTFRCDPISEHNRLYWYRQTLGQGPEFLTYFQNEAQLEKSRLLSDRFSAERPKGSFSTLEIQRTEQGDSAMYLCASSPGVAILQETQYFGPGTRLLVL.

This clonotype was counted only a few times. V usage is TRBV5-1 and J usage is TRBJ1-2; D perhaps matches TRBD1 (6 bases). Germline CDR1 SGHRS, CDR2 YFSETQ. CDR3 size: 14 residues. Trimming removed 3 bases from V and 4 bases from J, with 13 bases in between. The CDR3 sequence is CASSYLQGIYGYTF. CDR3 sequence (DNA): TGCGCCAGCAGCTACTTACAGGGCATCTATGGCTACACCTTC.

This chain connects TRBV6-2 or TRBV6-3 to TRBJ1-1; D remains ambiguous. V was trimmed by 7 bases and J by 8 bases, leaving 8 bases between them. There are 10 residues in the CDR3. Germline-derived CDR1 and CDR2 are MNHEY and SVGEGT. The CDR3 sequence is CASITKEAFF. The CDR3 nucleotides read TGTGCCAGCATTACCAAGGAAGCTTTCTTT.

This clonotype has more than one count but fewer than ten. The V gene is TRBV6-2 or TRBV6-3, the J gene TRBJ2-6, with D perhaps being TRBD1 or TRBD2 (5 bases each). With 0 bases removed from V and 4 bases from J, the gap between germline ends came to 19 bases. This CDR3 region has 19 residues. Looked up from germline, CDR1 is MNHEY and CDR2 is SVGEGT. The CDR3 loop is CASSYSILSSGTGANVLTF. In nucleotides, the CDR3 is TGTGCCAGCAGTTACTCGATTTTGTCGTCCGGGACCGGGGCCAACGTCCTGACTTTC.

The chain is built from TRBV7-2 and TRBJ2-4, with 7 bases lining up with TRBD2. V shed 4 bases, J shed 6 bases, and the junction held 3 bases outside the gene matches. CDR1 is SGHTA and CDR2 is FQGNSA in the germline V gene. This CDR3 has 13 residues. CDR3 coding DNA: TGTGCCAGCAGCTATAGCGGGTCAAACATTCAGTACTTC. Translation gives CASSYSGSNIQYF.

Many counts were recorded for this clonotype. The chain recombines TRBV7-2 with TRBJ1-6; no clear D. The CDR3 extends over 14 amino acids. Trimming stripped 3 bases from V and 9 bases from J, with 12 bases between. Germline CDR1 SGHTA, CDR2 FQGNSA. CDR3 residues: CASSFAALGSPLHF. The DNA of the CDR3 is TGTGCCAGCAGCTTCGCGGCTTTAGGTTCACCCCTCCACTTT.

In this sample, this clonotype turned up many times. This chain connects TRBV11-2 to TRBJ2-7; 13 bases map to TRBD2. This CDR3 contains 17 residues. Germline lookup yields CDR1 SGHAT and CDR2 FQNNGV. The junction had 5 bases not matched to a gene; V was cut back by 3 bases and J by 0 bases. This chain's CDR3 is CASSLGLAGPSSYEQYF. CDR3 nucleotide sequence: TGTGCCAGCAGCTTGGGACTAGCGGGACCAAGCTCCTACGAGCAGTACTTC.